The next 13 T cell receptor beta chains were all read from a single sample in a study of CD8 T cells in ankylosing spondylitis. Using its own MiXCR run on the 5' RACE reads, TCRdb lists one record per CDR3 protein. This sample has some 350,000 distinct CDR3 sequences; roughly 15% occur once, and the top ten carry 0.85% to 1.4%. The sample was blood, either unsorted or a sorted T cell fraction (not recorded which). The receptors derive from a male donor with ankylosing spondylitis or in good health (not recorded which).

This clonotype occurred a few times. V and J are TRBV11-2 and TRBJ2-2; D is possibly TRBD1 (6 bases). The CDR3 loop spans 14 amino acids. Germline loops: CDR1 SGHAT, CDR2 FQNNGV. V was trimmed by 2 bases and J by 6 bases, leaving 10 bases between them. CDR3 coding DNA: TGTGCCAGCAGCTTAAGAGCAGGGGCCGGGGAGCTGTTTTTT. It translates to CASSLRAGAGELFF.

The chain couples TRBV5-6 to TRBJ2-1; 7 positions agree with TRBD1. With 3 bases clipped from V and 7 bases from J, the junction kept 16 bases outside the gene matches. Germline V CDR1 and CDR2: SGHDT, YYEEEE. The CDR3 consists of 17 residues. The CDR3 sequence: CASSSTLQGKSGNEQFF. Written as DNA, the CDR3 is TGTGCCAGCAGCTCGACCCTACAGGGGAAATCAGGGAATGAGCAGTTCTTC.

V usage is TRBV7-8 and J usage is TRBJ2-3; D gene unclear. The CDR3 loop spans 16 amino acids. V was trimmed by 1 base and J by 1 base, leaving 12 bases between them. Germline V lookup: CDR1 SGHVS, CDR2 FQNEAQ. CDR3 DNA: TGTGCCAGCAGCTTAGGGCGAAGATGGGGCACAGATACGCAGTATTTT. Translating it yields CASSLGRRWGTDTQYF.

This clonotype was detected only a few times. V usage is TRBV4-2 and J usage is TRBJ2-2, with no clear D. The CDR3 has 15 amino acids. Germline-derived CDR1 and CDR2 are LGHNA and YNFKEQ. Trimming left V 0 bases short and J 1 base short, with 6 bases between. The CDR3 protein is CASSQEYLNTGELFF. CDR3 nucleotides: TGTGCCAGCAGCCAAGAGTACCTGAACACCGGGGAGCTGTTTTTT.

This clonotype was recorded at least ten times. CDR3 in amino acids: CASSMGTNTGELFF. In nucleotides, the CDR3 is TGTGCCAGCAGCATGGGGACCAACACCGGGGAGCTGTTTTTT. V usage is TRBV9 and J usage is TRBJ2-2, with D tentatively TRBD1 or TRBD2 (5 bases each). V gave up 4 bases and J gave up 2 bases, with 9 bases separating them. The CDR3 sequence is 14 residues long. The germline gives CDR1 SGDLS, CDR2 YYNGEE.

This clonotype was seen repeatedly, ten times or more. This chain links TRBV5-1 with TRBJ2-2; 7 positions match TRBD2. This CDR3 has 15 amino acids. V shed 0 bases, J shed 4 bases, and the junction held 3 bases outside the gene matches. In germline, CDR1 is SGHRS, CDR2 YFSETQ. Here the CDR3 reads CASSLDGGSTGELFF. CDR3 coding DNA: TGCGCCAGCAGCTTGGATGGCGGGAGCACCGGGGAGCTGTTTTTT.

A few counts support this clonotype. V gene TRBV21-1 combines with J gene TRBJ2-6; the table gives TRBD1 as D, unverified against the DNA. TRBV21-1 counts as a pseudogene. This CDR3 spans 17 amino acids. Here the CDR3 DNA reads TGTGCCAGCAGCAGGGGGGCCTTAAACTCTGGGGCCAACGTCCTGACTTTC. Protein product: CASSRGALNSGANVLTF.

This clonotype was observed a handful of times. V gene TRBV20-1 combines with J gene TRBJ1-1; 9 nucleotides align to TRBD1. Unmatched junction bases numbered 10, after V lost 7 bases and J lost 4 bases. The CDR3 spans 14 residues. Germline V lookup: CDR1 DFQATT, CDR2 SNEGSKA (reference sequence). The CDR3 protein is CSGMGQGTLTEAFF. The CDR3 region has the DNA TGCAGTGGGATGGGACAGGGAACGCTCACTGAAGCTTTCTTT.

The chain has TRBV12-3 or TRBV12-4 and TRBJ1-2, with D possibly matching TRBD1 (5 bases). The CDR3 is 14 amino acids. Between the trimmed V and J ends, which lost 7 bases and 6 bases, there was a span of 18 bases. CDR3 sequence: CASTASTAPNGYTF. The CDR3 region has the DNA TGTGCCAGCACCGCGTCGACAGCCCCTAATGGCTACACCTTC.

This clonotype was seen more than once but under ten times. The chain carries TRBV5-1 and TRBJ2-1; 7 bases fit TRBD2. J lost 9 bases, V lost 0 bases, and 12 bases had no gene match. The CDR3 is 16 amino acids. The germline gives CDR1 SGHRS, CDR2 YFSETQ. This CDR3 reads CASSLAVASGRGEQFF. In nucleotides, the CDR3 is TGCGCCAGCAGCTTGGCCGTAGCTAGCGGCCGGGGTGAGCAGTTCTTC.

This clonotype was counted between two and nine times. The junction does not match germline at one end; this may be a read error. The chain is built from TRBV3-1 and TRBJ1-2; no definite D call. Per germline, CDR1 LGHDT and CDR2 YNNKEL (reference sequence). The CDR3 length is 11 residues. The CDR3 region has the DNA TGTGCCAGCAGCCAAGTGTCAGGATTCCAATTC. This sequence encodes CASSQVSGFQF.

This clonotype was seen a few times. This chain uses TRBV20-1 with TRBJ2-5; TRBD2 matches at 12 bases. Germline loops: CDR1 DFQATT, CDR2 SNEGSKA (reference sequence). This CDR3 is 15 amino acids long. V was clipped by 3 bases and J by 6 bases; unmatched bases: 8. CDR3 protein: CSASPGLAGHQTQYF. In nucleotides, the CDR3 is TGCAGTGCTAGTCCGGGACTAGCGGGCCACCAGACCCAGTACTTC.

In this sample, this clonotype turned up a few times. The rearrangement links TRBV5-1 to TRBJ2-3; the D gene is possibly TRBD2 (5 bases). Germline lookup yields CDR1 SGHRS and CDR2 YFSETQ. Trimming stripped 0 bases from V and 0 bases from J, with 8 bases between. This CDR3 is built from 15 residues. The DNA of the CDR3 is TGCGCCAGCAGCTTGGCCGGGGAGAGCACAGATACGCAGTATTTT. Residues: CASSLAGESTDTQYF.